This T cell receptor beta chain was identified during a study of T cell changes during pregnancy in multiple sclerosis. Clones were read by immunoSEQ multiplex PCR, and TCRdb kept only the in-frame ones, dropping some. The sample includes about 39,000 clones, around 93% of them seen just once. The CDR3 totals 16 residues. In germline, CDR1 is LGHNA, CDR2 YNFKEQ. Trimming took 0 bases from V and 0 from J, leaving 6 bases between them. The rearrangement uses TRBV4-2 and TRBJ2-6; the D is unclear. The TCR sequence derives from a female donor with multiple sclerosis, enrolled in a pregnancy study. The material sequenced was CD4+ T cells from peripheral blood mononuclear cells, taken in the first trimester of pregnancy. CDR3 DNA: TGTGCCAGCAGCCAAGAATCGCGCTCTGGGGCCAACGTCCTGACTTTC. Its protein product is CASSQESRSGANVLTF.